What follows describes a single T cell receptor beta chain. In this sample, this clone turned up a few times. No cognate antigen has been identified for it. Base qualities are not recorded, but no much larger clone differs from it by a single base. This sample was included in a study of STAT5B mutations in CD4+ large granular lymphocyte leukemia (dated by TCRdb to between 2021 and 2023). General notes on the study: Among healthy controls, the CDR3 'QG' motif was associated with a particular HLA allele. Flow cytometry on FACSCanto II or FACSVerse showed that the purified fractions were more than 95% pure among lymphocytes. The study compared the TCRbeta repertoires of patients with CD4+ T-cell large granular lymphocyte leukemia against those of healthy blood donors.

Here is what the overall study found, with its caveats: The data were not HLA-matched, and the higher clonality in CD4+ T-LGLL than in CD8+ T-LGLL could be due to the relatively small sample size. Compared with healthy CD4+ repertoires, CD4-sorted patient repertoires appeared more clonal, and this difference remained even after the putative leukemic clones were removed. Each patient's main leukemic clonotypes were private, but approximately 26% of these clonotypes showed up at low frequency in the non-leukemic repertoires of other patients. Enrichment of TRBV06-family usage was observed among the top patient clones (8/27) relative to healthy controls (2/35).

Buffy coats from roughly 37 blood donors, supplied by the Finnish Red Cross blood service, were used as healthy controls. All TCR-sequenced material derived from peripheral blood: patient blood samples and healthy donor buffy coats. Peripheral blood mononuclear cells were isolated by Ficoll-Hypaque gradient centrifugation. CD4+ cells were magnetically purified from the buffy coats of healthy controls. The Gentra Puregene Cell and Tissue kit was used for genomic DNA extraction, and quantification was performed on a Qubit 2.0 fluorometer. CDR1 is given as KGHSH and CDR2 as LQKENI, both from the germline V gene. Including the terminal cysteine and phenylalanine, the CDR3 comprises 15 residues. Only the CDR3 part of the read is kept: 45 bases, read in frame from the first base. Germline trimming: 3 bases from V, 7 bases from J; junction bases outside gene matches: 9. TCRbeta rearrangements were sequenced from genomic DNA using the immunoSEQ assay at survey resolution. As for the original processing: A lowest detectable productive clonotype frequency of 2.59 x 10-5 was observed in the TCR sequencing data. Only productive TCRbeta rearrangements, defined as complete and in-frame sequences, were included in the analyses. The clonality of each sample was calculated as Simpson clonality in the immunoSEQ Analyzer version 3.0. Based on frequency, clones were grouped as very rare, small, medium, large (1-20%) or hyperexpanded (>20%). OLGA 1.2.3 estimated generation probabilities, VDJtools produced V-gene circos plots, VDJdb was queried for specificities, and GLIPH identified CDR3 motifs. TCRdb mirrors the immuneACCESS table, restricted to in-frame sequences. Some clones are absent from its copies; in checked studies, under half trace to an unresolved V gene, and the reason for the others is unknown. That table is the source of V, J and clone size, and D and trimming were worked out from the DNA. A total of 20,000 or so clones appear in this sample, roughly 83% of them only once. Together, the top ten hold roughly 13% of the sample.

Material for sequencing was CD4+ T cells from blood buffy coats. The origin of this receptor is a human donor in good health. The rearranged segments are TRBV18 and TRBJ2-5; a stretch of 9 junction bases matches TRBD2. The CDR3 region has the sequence CASSPLGTSRGTQYF. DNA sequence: TGTGCCAGCTCACCCCTAGGGACTAGCAGAGGGACCCAGTACTTC.